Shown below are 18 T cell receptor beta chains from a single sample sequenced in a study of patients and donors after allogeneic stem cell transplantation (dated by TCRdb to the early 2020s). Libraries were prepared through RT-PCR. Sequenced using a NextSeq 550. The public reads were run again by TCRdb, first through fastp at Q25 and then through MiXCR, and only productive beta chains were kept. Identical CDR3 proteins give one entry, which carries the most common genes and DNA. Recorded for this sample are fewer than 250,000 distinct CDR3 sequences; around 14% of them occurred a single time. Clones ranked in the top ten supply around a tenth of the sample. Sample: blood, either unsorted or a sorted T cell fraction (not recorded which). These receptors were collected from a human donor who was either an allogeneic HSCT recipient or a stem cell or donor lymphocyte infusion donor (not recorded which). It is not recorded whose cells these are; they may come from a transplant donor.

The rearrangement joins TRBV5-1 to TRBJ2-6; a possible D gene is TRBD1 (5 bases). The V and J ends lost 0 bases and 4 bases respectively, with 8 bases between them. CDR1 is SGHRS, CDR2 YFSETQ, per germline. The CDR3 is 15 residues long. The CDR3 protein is CASSLEGRGANVLTF. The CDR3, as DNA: TGCGCCAGCAGCTTGGAGGGGCGGGGGGCCAACGTCCTGACTTTC.

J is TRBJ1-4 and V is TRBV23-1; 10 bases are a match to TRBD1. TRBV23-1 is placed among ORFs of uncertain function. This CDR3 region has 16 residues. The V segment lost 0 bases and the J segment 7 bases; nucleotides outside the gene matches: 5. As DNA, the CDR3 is TGCGCCAGCAGTCAATCCCCGGGACAGGGGAGTGAAAAACTGTTTTTT. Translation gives CASSQSPGQGSEKLFF.

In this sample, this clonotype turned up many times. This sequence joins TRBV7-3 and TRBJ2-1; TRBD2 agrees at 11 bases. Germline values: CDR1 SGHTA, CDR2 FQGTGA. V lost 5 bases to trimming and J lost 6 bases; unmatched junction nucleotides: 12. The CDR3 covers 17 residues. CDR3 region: CASSPKLGLAAFNEQFF. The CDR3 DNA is TGTGCCAGCAGCCCAAAGTTGGGACTAGCGGCTTTCAATGAGCAGTTCTTC.

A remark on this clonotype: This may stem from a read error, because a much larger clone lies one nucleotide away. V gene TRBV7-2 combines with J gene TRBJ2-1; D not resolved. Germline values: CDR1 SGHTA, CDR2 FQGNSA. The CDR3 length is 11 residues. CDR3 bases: TGTGCCAGCAGCCCGGAACCCGGCCGTAACTTC. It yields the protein CASSPEPGRNF.

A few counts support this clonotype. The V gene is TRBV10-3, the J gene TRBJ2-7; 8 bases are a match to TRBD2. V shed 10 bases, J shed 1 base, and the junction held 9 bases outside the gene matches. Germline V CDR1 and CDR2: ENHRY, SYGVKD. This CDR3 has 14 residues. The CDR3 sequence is CATGRGGGSYEQYF. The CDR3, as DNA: TGTGCCACAGGTCGGGGGGGTGGGTCCTACGAGCAGTACTTC.

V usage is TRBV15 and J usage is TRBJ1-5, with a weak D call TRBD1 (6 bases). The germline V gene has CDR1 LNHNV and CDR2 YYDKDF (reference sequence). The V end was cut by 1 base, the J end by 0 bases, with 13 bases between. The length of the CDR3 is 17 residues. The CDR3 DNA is TGTGCCACCAGCAGAGGGGGGACACGTAATAGCAATCAGCCCCAGCATTTT. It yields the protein CATSRGGTRNSNQPQHF. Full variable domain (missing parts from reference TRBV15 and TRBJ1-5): DAMVIQNPRYQVTQFGKPVTLSCSQTLNHNVMYWYQQKSSQAPKLLFHYYDKDFNNEADTPDNFQSRRPNTSFCFLDIRSPGLGDTAMYLCATSRGGTRNSNQPQHFGDGTRLSIL.

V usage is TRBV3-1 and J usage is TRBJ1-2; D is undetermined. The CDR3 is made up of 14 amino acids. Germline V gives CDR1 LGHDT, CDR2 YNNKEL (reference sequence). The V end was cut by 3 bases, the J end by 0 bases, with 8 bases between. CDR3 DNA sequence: TGTGCCAGCAGCCACGGGATCCCTAACTATGGCTACACCTTC. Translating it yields CASSHGIPNYGYTF.

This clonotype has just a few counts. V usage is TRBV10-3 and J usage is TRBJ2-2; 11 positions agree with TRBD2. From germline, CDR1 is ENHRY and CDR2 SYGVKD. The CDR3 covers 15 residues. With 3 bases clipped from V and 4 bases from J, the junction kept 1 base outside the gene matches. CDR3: CAISELAGVTGELFF. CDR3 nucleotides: TGTGCCATCAGTGAACTAGCGGGAGTCACCGGGGAGCTGTTTTTT.

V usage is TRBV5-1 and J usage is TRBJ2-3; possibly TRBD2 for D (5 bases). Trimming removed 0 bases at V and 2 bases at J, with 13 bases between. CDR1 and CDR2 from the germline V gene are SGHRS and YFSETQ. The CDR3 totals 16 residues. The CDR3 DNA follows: TGCGCCAGCAGCTTGGCCGGGGTCAGATACACAGATACGCAGTATTTT. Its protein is CASSLAGVRYTDTQYF.

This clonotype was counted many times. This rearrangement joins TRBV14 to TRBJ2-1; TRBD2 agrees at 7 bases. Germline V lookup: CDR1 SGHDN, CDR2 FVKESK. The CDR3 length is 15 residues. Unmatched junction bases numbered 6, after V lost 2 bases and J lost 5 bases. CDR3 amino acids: CASSQFSSGHNEQFF. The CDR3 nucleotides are TGTGCCAGCAGCCAATTCTCTAGCGGTCACAATGAGCAGTTCTTC.

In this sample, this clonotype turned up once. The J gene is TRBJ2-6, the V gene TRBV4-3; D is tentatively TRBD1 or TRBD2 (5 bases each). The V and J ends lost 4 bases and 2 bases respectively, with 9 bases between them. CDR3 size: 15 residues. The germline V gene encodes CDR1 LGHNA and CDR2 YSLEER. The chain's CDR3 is CASSPGAPGANVLTF. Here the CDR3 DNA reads TGCGCCAGCAGCCCCGGGGCCCCTGGGGCCAACGTCCTGACTTTC.

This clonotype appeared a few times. The CDR3 region is CASRLGGLYQPQHF. The CDR3 DNA reads as TGTGCCAGCAGGTTAGGGGGCTTATATCAGCCCCAGCATTTT. The chain links TRBV2 to TRBJ1-5; 7 nucleotides match TRBD1. The CDR3 spans 14 residues. CDR1 and CDR2 from the germline V gene are SNHLY and FYNNEI. Trimming took 6 bases from V and 5 from J; bases not matched to a gene: 7.

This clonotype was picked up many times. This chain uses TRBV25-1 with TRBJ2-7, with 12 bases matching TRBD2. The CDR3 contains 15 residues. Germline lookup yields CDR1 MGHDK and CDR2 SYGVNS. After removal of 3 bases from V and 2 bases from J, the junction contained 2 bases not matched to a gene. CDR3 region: CASSEGLAGTYEQYF. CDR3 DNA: TGTGCCAGCAGTGAGGGACTAGCGGGTACCTACGAGCAGTACTTC.

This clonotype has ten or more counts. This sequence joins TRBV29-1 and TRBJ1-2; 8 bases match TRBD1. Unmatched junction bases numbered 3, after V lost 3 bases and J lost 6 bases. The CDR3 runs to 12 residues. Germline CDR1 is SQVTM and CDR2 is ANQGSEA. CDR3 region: CSVDRGQDGYTF. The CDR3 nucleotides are TGCAGCGTTGACAGGGGGCAGGATGGCTACACCTTC. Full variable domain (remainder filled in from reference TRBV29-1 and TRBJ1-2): SAVISQKPSRDICQRGTSLTIQCQVDSQVTMMFWYRQQPGQSLTLIATANQGSEATYESGFVIDKFPISRPNLTFSTLTVSNMSPEDSSIYLCSVDRGQDGYTFGSGTRLTVV.

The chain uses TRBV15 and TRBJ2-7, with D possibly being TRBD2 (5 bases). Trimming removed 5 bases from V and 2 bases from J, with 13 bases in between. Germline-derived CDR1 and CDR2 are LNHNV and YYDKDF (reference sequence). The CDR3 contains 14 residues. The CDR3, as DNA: TGTGCCACCAGCGGGAGATACCCAACCTACGAGCAGTACTTC. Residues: CATSGRYPTYEQYF.

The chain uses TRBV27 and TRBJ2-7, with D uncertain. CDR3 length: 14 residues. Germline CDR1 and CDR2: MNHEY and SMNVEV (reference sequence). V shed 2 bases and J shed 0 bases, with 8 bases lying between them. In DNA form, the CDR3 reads TGTGCCAGCAGTTTAGTTGCGAGCTCCTACGAGCAGTACTTC. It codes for CASSLVASSYEQYF.

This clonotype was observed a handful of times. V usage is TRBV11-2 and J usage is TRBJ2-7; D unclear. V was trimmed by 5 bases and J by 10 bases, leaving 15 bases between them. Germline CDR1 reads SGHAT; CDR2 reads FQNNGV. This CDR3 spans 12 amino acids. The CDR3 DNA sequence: TGTGCCAGCAGCCCTTTTACCGGAGCCCAGTACTTC. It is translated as CASSPFTGAQYF. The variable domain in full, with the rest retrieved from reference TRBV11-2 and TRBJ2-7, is EAGVAQSPRYKIIEKRQSVAFWCNPISGHATLYWYQQILGQGPKLLIQFQNNGVVDDSQLPKDRFSAERLKGVDSTLKIQPAKLEDSAVYLCASSPFTGAQYFGPGTRLTVT.

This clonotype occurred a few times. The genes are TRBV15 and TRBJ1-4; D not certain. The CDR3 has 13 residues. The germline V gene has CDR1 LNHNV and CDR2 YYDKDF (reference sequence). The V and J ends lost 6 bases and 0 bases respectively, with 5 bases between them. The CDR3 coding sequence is TGTGCCACCAGGAGCGCAACTAATGAAAAACTGTTTTTT. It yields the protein CATRSATNEKLFF.